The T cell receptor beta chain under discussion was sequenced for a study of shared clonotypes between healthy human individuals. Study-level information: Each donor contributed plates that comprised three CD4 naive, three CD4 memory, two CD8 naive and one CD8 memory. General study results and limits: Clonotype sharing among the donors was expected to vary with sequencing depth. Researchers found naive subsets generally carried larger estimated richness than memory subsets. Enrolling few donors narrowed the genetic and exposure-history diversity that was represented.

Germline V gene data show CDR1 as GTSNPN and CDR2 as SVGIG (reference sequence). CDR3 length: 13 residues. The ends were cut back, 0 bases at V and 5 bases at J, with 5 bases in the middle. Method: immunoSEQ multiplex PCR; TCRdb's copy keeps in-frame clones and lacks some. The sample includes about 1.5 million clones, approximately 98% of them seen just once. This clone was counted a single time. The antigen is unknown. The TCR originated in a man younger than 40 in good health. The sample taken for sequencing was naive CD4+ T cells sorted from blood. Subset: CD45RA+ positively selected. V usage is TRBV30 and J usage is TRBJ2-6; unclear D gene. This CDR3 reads CAWSVRRANVLTF. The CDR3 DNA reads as TGTGCCTGGAGTGTACGCAGGGCCAACGTCCTGACTTTC.